This T cell receptor beta chain is drawn from a study of T cells in Graves' hyperthyroidism and ophthalmopathy. Study summary: Sampling of peripheral blood happened at initial diagnosis, prior to any treatment. Study-wide results and caveats: Ophthalmopathy and stable hyperthyroidism were separated by a 13 V-J model. Also found in blood were most expanded thyroid clonotypes above 0.001.

V lost 7 bases, J lost 3 bases, and 19 bases lay in between. The CDR3 runs 15 residues. In germline, CDR1 is SEHNR, CDR2 FQNEAQ (reference sequence). Amplified TCR beta CDR3 regions came from RNA transcripts. TCR CDR3 underwent first-round RT-PCR with the HTBI primer set. TCRdb re-analysed the multiplex PCR reads in MiXCR, keeping a single row per CDR3 protein. The sample contains about 740,000 distinct CDR3 sequences, 11% to 15% of which appear only once. This clonotype was observed a few times. The antigen remains unidentified. The TCR was taken from a woman between 18 and 30 years old with Graves' hyperthyroidism. The chain recombines TRBV7-9 with TRBJ2-7; D might be TRBD2 (6 bases). The sequenced material came from blood. The CDR3 region has the DNA TGTGCCAGCAAGTTGGAGGGCGCCGAACTCTACGAGCAGTACTTC. Its translation is CASKLEGAELYEQYF. The complete variable domain, with remaining parts taken from reference TRBV7-9 and TRBJ2-7, reads DTGVSQNPRHKITKRGQNVTFRCDPISEHNRLYWYRQTLGQGPEFLTYFQNEAQLEKSRLLSDRFSAERPKGSFSTLEIQRTEQGDSAMYLCASKLEGAELYEQYFGPGTRLTVT.